This T cell receptor beta chain derives from a study of blood T cell repertoires in COVID-19. Study-wide context: Acute-phase and convalescent COVID-19 samples originated in the United States, Italy and Spain. Nucleic acid was either cDNA or gDNA, and it came from T cells, B-cell-depleted T cells, or PBMCs.

In the original workflow: It was from reference gene primer amplification that nucleated cell counts were estimated. The assay was immunoSEQ multiplex PCR, and TCRdb's table has in-frame clones only and misses some. V and J calls plus clone size are reproduced from that table; the DNA served to infer D and trimming. Of about 74,000 clones detected, 88% appear once; the ten largest clones hold 1.9%. Per the germline V gene, CDR1 is MNHNS and CDR2 is SASEGT. V was clipped by 3 bases and J by 0 bases, with 9 bases between them. The CDR3 consists of 15 residues. The sequenced sample was peripheral blood. V usage is TRBV6-1 and J usage is TRBJ2-1; D call uncertain. The origin of this receptor is a woman aged 80 or older with active or convalescent COVID-19. The CDR3 reads CASSDTASSYNEQFF. As DNA, the CDR3 is TGTGCCAGCAGTGATACGGCTAGCTCCTACAATGAGCAGTTCTTC.